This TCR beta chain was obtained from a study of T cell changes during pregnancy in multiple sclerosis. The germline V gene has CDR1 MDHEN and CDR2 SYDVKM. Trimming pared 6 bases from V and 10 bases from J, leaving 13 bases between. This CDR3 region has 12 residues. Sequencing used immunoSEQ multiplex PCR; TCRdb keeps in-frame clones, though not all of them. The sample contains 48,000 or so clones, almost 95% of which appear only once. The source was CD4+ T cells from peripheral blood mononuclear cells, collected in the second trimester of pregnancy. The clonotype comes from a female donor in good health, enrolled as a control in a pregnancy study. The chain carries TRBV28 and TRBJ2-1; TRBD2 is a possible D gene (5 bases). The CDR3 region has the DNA TGTGCCAGCAGATCCGGGAACCTCGAGCAGTTCTTC. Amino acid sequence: CASRSGNLEQFF.